Sequencing of this T cell receptor beta chain was carried out in a study of T cells in tuberculosis. V was clipped by 6 bases and J by 7 bases, with 10 bases between them. Germline CDR1 is MDHEN and CDR2 is SYDVKM. The CDR3 has 11 residues. Libraries were prepared by immunoSEQ multiplex PCR; TCRdb keeps only in-frame clonotypes and omits some of them. The sample carries 25,000 to 30,000 clones, approximately 93% recorded once. This clone was picked up one time. This sequence was found in a donor aged 10-29 years with latent tuberculosis or without tuberculosis infection. Specimen: PBMCs. The chain uses TRBV28 and TRBJ2-7; TRBD2 might be the D (6 bases). CDR3 region: CASRAGGEQYF. In DNA form, the CDR3 reads TGTGCCAGCAGGGCCGGGGGAGAGCAGTACTTC.